Described below is a single T cell receptor (beta chain) sequence and its context. The target antigen is unknown. The data stem from a study of cytomegalovirus exposure and HLA in healthy donors. Study observations and caveats: Overall, under 200 TCR beta chains were annotated as cytomegalovirus-associated. In a later analysis, donors in an Asian-associated ancestry cluster reportedly had fewer N-insertions in productive TCRs than the cohort mean.

This CDR3 spans 14 amino acids. V gave up 4 bases and J gave up 3 bases; unmatched junction bases: 5. Germline-derived CDR1 and CDR2 are LNHDA and SQIVND (reference sequence). Researchers ran the PCR with 60 Vbeta and 13 Jbeta primers. Libraries were prepared by immunoSEQ multiplex PCR; TCRdb keeps only in-frame clonotypes and omits some of them. The data hold about 150,000 clones, with 85% observed a single time. The source is a boy between 2 and 15 years old in good health and CMV-seronegative. The chain recombines TRBV19 with TRBJ2-7; 8 bases line up with TRBD2. Sequenced input: PBMCs. The CDR3 loop is CASSNAAGGYEQYF. DNA of the CDR3: TGTGCCAGTAGTAACGCCGCGGGGGGCTACGAGCAGTACTTC.